The 2 T cell receptor beta chains in this list originate from one sample, sequenced in a study of identifying expanded T cells in peripheral blood. The data were produced by immunoSEQ multiplex PCR, yet TCRdb's version contains in-frame clones alone and is incomplete. The sample lists 130,000 or so clones, roughly 80% occurring once. The sample comprised blood. These receptors were collected from a person between 18 and 70 years old in good health.

The J gene is TRBJ1-6, the V gene TRBV7-9; no firm D call. The CDR3 is 13 amino acids. The germline V and J ends were trimmed by 0 bases and 9 bases, with 6 bases remaining between them. The germline V gene encodes CDR1 SEHNR and CDR2 FQNEAQ (reference sequence). The CDR3 spells CASSLASGSPLHF. The CDR3 DNA reads TGTGCCAGCAGCTTAGCGTCAGGTTCACCCCTCCACTTT.

The rearrangement joins TRBV7-4 to TRBJ1-3; no firm D call. The V gene's germline CDR1 is SGHVT and CDR2 SQSDAQ. CDR3 length: 17 residues. V was shortened by 5 bases and J by 2 bases, with 19 bases between the two germline ends. The CDR3 loop reads CASSRMDPGCPGNTIYF. The CDR3 coding sequence is TGTGCCAGCAGCCGAATGGACCCGGGATGCCCTGGAAACACCATATATTTT.